This is a list of T cell receptor beta chains from one sample in a study of PD-L1 blockade in urothelial cancer. Profiled with immunoSEQ multiplex PCR; TCRdb holds only in-frame clones, not every one. The sample has tens of thousands of clones; more than 65% are singletons. This specimen was PBMCs, taken around atezolizumab (anti-PD-L1) treatment. The origin of the receptors is a man aged 55 to 69 with urothelial cancer. Each CDR3 is given with its conserved first and last residue. A D gene is named only where the DNA matches it firmly. Expanded clones are given a class, and other clones once, few, many or no size at all.

V: TRBV13; J: TRBJ2-1; D: TRBD2; size: -; CDR3: CASPSSGKVEQFF; DNA: TGTGCCAGCCCCTCTAGCGGGAAGGTTGAGCAGTTCTTC
V: TRBV11-3; J: TRBJ2-2; D: -; size: -; CDR3: CASSLPSRGHLLGTGELFF; DNA: TGTGCCAGCAGTTTACCTTCCCGGGGACATCTACTAGGCACCGGGGAGCTGTTTTTT
V: TRBV5-1; J: TRBJ2-1; D: -; size: -; CDR3: CASSFLLDRYNEQFF; DNA: TGCGCCAGCAGCTTCCTTTTAGACAGGTACAATGAGCAGTTCTTC
V: TRBV18; J: TRBJ2-7; D: TRBD1; size: -; CDR3: CASSLLPGQTYEQYF; DNA: TGTGCCAGCTCACTACTACCGGGACAGACCTACGAGCAGTACTTC
V: TRBV5-1; J: TRBJ2-2; D: TRBD2; size: -; CDR3: CASSLGTSGITGELFF; DNA: TGCGCCAGCAGCTTGGGGACTAGCGGGATCACCGGGGAGCTGTTTTTT
V: TRBV6-4; J: TRBJ2-3; D: -; size: -; CDR3: CASSDPLTDTQYF; DNA: TGTGCCAGCAGTGACCCCCTGACAGATACGCAGTATTTT
V: TRBV19; J: TRBJ1-6; D: TRBD1; size: -; CDR3: CASTSDRGSYNSPLHF; DNA: TGTGCCAGTACCTCGGACAGGGGCAGCTATAATTCACCCCTCCACTTT
V: TRBV2; J: TRBJ2-7; D: -; size: -; CDR3: CASSESKAMSGRF; DNA: TGTGCCAGCAGTGAATCGAAGGCGATGTCAGGTCGCTTC
V: TRBV9; J: TRBJ1-1; D: -; size: -; CDR3: CASSTGRDVGEAFF; DNA: TGTGCCAGCAGCACCGGGAGAGACGTAGGTGAAGCTTTCTTT
V: TRBV2; J: TRBJ2-2; D: -; size: -; CDR3: CASSAHSTGELFF; DNA: TGTGCCAGCAGTGCGCACAGCACCGGGGAGCTGTTTTTT
V: TRBV5-1; J: TRBJ2-7; D: TRBD1; size: -; CDR3: CASSVPGQVNEQYF; DNA: TGCGCCAGCAGCGTACCGGGACAGGTGAACGAGCAGTACTTC
V: TRBV19; J: TRBJ1-4; D: TRBD1; size: few; CDR3: CASRVSRTGNEKLFF; DNA: TGTGCCAGTAGAGTCTCACGGACAGGAAACGAAAAACTGTTTTTT
V: TRBV19; J: TRBJ1-5; D: -; size: -; CDR3: CASRSGDQPQHF; DNA: TGTGCCAGTAGGTCAGGGGATCAGCCCCAGCATTTT
V: TRBV29-1; J: TRBJ2-1; D: TRBD2; size: -; CDR3: CSVEGVAGAPYSYNEQFF; DNA: TGCAGCGTTGAAGGAGTAGCGGGTGCCCCTTACTCCTACAATGAGCAGTTCTTC
V: TRBV5-5; J: TRBJ1-2; D: TRBD1; size: -; CDR3: CASSSDAGQGAFGYTF; DNA: TGTGCCAGCAGCTCGGACGCCGGACAGGGGGCTTTTGGCTACACCTTC
V: TRBV6-1; J: TRBJ1-1; D: TRBD1; size: -; CDR3: CASSWTGDITEAFF; DNA: TGTGCCAGCAGTTGGACAGGGGATATCACTGAAGCTTTCTTT
V: TRBV29-1; J: TRBJ2-3; D: TRBD1; size: -; CDR3: CSVETIGQGVFTDTQYF; DNA: TGCAGCGTTGAAACCATTGGACAGGGAGTGTTCACAGATACGCAGTATTTT
V: TRBV5-1; J: TRBJ1-3; D: TRBD1; size: -; CDR3: CASRQGVSGNTIYF; DNA: TGCGCCAGCAGGCAGGGGGTCTCTGGAAACACCATATATTTT
V: TRBV18; J: TRBJ1-5; D: -; size: -; CDR3: CASSPHIRGPQHF; DNA: TGTGCCAGCTCACCCCACATTAGGGGGCCCCAGCATTTT
V: TRBV18; J: TRBJ2-7; D: -; size: few; CDR3: CASSPGEPGTIPYEQYF; DNA: TGTGCCAGCTCACCCGGTGAACCGGGGACAATTCCCTACGAGCAGTACTTC
V: TRBV5-1; J: TRBJ1-4; D: -; size: -; CDR3: CASSLSGTTNEKLFF; DNA: TGCGCCAGCAGCTTATCGGGGACAACTAATGAAAAACTGTTTTTT
V: TRBV7-6; J: TRBJ1-4; D: TRBD1; size: -; CDR3: CASSARQGEVEKLFF; DNA: TGTGCCAGCAGCGCCCGACAGGGGGAGGTTGAAAAACTGTTTTTT
V: TRBV5-1; J: TRBJ2-3; D: TRBD1; size: -; CDR3: CASSLDRGDTQYF; DNA: TGCGCCAGCAGCTTGGACAGGGGAGATACGCAGTATTTT
V: TRBV14; J: TRBJ2-3; D: -; size: -; CDR3: CASNTGFTDTQYF; DNA: TGTGCCAGCAACACAGGGTTCACAGATACGCAGTATTTT
V: TRBV28; J: TRBJ1-3; D: -; size: -; CDR3: CASSQIRTAEGNTIYF; DNA: TGTGCCAGCAGCCAAATCCGGACAGCGGAGGGAAACACCATATATTTT
V: TRBV30; J: TRBJ2-7; D: -; size: -; CDR3: CAWSVRQIYEQYF; DNA: TGTGCCTGGAGTGTCCGACAGATCTACGAGCAGTACTTC
V: TRBV5-1; J: TRBJ2-3; D: -; size: -; CDR3: CASSGLASLTDTQYF; DNA: TGCGCCAGCTCGGGACTGGCCTCTCTCACAGATACGCAGTATTTT
V: TRBV12-5; J: TRBJ2-7; D: TRBD1; size: -; CDR3: CASGPDRGFSYEQYF; DNA: TGTGCTAGTGGACCGGACAGGGGGTTCTCCTACGAGCAGTACTTC
V: TRBV4-2; J: TRBJ2-3; D: -; size: -; CDR3: CASSQELGRNTQYF; DNA: TGTGCCAGCAGCCAAGAGCTGGGCCGAAATACGCAGTATTTT
V: TRBV6-5; J: TRBJ1-5; D: -; size: -; CDR3: CASKTQGNQPQHF; DNA: TGTGCCAGCAAAACACAGGGCAATCAGCCCCAGCATTTT
V: TRBV6-5; J: TRBJ1-2; D: -; size: -; CDR3: CASSPPRPGYGYTF; DNA: TGTGCCAGCTCCCCGCCGAGACCAGGGTATGGCTACACCTTC
V: TRBV19; J: TRBJ2-3; D: TRBD1; size: -; CDR3: CASSRDRDTQYF; DNA: TGTGCCAGTAGTAGGGACAGAGATACGCAGTATTTT
V: TRBV5-4; J: TRBJ2-3; D: TRBD2; size: -; CDR3: CASSTGTSGGTDTQYF; DNA: TGTGCCAGCAGCACCGGGACTAGCGGGGGGACAGATACGCAGTATTTT
V: TRBV7-3; J: TRBJ1-6; D: TRBD1; size: -; CDR3: CASSLGGPGGNSPLHF; DNA: TGTGCCAGCAGCTTGGGCGGACCAGGGGGGAATTCACCCCTCCACTTT
V: TRBV6-5; J: TRBJ2-7; D: TRBD1; size: -; CDR3: CASSFTGGWEQYF; DNA: TGTGCCAGCAGCTTTACAGGGGGGTGGGAGCAGTACTTC
V: TRBV29-1; J: TRBJ1-1; D: -; size: -; CDR3: CSVGTVDKAFF; DNA: TGCAGCGTTGGAACAGTTGATAAGGCTTTCTTT
V: TRBV29-1; J: TRBJ2-7; D: -; size: -; CDR3: CSAIGTPYEQYF; DNA: TGCAGCGCCATCGGGACACCGTACGAGCAGTACTTC
V: TRBV13; J: TRBJ1-5; D: TRBD1; size: -; CDR3: CASSKTGGNQPQHF; DNA: TGTGCCAGCAGCAAAACAGGGGGGAATCAGCCCCAGCATTTT
V: TRBV27; J: TRBJ2-1; D: -; size: -; CDR3: CASSASSGLTGFF; DNA: TGTGCCAGCAGTGCGAGCTCGGGACTCACTGGGTTCTTC
V: TRBV19; J: TRBJ2-7; D: TRBD1; size: -; CDR3: CASSRSGTGTYEQYF; DNA: TGTGCCAGTAGTAGAAGCGGGACAGGGACCTACGAGCAGTACTTC
V: TRBV6-1; J: TRBJ2-7; D: TRBD2; size: -; CDR3: CASSELPGLAAYEQYF; DNA: TGTGCCAGCAGTGAACTCCCGGGACTAGCGGCCTACGAGCAGTACTTC
V: TRBV5-8; J: TRBJ2-7; D: -; size: -; CDR3: CASSLVFRSYEQYF; DNA: TGTGCCAGCAGCTTGGTCTTCCGCTCCTACGAGCAGTACTTC
V: TRBV9; J: TRBJ1-2; D: TRBD1; size: -; CDR3: CASSGPGTGAGGYTF; DNA: TGTGCCAGCAGCGGTCCCGGGACAGGGGCCGGTGGCTACACCTTC
V: TRBV30; J: TRBJ1-2; D: TRBD1; size: -; CDR3: CAWVRQGMRGYTF; DNA: TGTGCCTGGGTCAGACAGGGGATGAGGGGCTACACCTTC
V: TRBV5-1; J: TRBJ2-4; D: -; size: -; CDR3: CASSVGGVTGTQNIQYF; DNA: TGCGCCAGCAGCGTAGGGGGGGTCACCGGGACCCAAAACATTCAGTACTTC
V: TRBV5-5; J: TRBJ2-3; D: -; size: -; CDR3: CASSSEWGADTQYF; DNA: TGTGCCAGCAGCTCTGAGTGGGGGGCAGATACGCAGTATTTT
V: TRBV6-1; J: TRBJ2-3; D: -; size: -; CDR3: CASSRLGSTDTQYF; DNA: TGTGCCAGCTCCCGACTAGGAAGTACAGATACGCAGTATTTT
V: TRBV6-5; J: TRBJ2-7; D: -; size: -; CDR3: CASSYSTLSPAYEQYF; DNA: TGTGCCAGCAGTTACTCCACCCTTTCGCCAGCCTACGAGCAGTACTTC
V: TRBV7-9; J: TRBJ2-2; D: -; size: -; CDR3: CADGGESNTGELFF; DNA: TGTGCCGACGGAGGAGAATCTAACACCGGGGAGCTGTTTTTT
V: TRBV4-1; J: TRBJ2-7; D: TRBD2; size: -; CDR3: CASSQDPSGRAGEQYF; DNA: TGCGCCAGCAGCCAAGACCCTAGCGGGAGGGCAGGTGAGCAGTACTTC
V: TRBV27; J: TRBJ1-5; D: -; size: -; CDR3: CASSLRGYSNQPQHF; DNA: TGTGCCAGCAGTTTACGAGGTTATAGCAATCAGCCCCAGCATTTT
V: TRBV6-5; J: TRBJ1-1; D: -; size: few; CDR3: CASSYGQMNTEAFF; DNA: TGTGCCAGCAGTTACGGACAGATGAACACTGAAGCTTTCTTT
V: TRBV19; J: TRBJ1-1; D: -; size: -; CDR3: CASSIAPNRANTEAFF; DNA: TGTGCCAGTAGTATAGCCCCTAACAGAGCGAACACTGAAGCTTTCTTT
V: TRBV4-1; J: TRBJ1-3; D: -; size: -; CDR3: CASSPRGGNTIYF; DNA: TGCGCCAGCAGCCCCCGAGGTGGAAACACCATATATTTT
V: TRBV6-6; J: TRBJ2-7; D: -; size: -; CDR3: CASTFPGARYEQYF; DNA: TGTGCCAGCACCTTCCCAGGGGCCCGTTACGAGCAGTACTTC